Listed here are 12 T cell receptor beta chains from one sample, sequenced in a study of vaccination effects on CD4 cells after COVID-19. Expansion of antigen-specific CD4+ T cells with viral peptide pools was carried out by the ViraFEST assay before sequencing. At the end of roughly 9 days of culture, CD4+ T cells were isolated. Participants were given two doses of BNT162b2 or mRNA-1273 vaccine. Method: immunoSEQ multiplex PCR; TCRdb's copy keeps in-frame clones and lacks some. Of approximately 65,000 clones detected, around 69% appear once; the ten largest clones hold under 2%. Antigen specificity for these receptors is unknown. The sample was CD4+ T cells from PBMCs cultured with HCoV-229E spike peptides, taken after COVID-19 vaccination. These TCRs come from a human donor who received a COVID-19 vaccine.

This chain links TRBV5-8 with TRBJ1-6, with no clear D. The germline CDR1 and CDR2 sequences are SGHTS and YDEGEE. This CDR3 is 14 amino acids long. V shed 4 bases and J shed 2 bases, with 7 bases lying between them. This CDR3 reads CASSSGPYNSPLHF. CDR3 in DNA: TGTGCCAGCAGCAGCGGACCCTATAATTCACCCCTCCACTTT.

The CDR3 DNA reads as TGTGCCAGCTCACCGCTGACAGGGGAGATGAACACTGAAGCTTTCTTT. Protein: CASSPLTGEMNTEAFF. The rearrangement joins TRBV18 to TRBJ1-1; 8 nucleotides line up with TRBD1. Looked up from germline, CDR1 is KGHSH and CDR2 is LQKENI. CDR3 length: 16 residues. The junction had 6 bases not matched to a gene; V was cut back by 3 bases and J by 0 bases.

The chain links TRBV6-2 or TRBV6-3 to TRBJ2-1; 7 bases align to TRBD1. There are 14 residues in the CDR3. Germline loops: CDR1 MNHEY, CDR2 SVGEGT. The V segment lost 0 bases and the J segment 6 bases; nucleotides outside the gene matches: 2. Here the CDR3 DNA reads TGTGCCAGCAGTTACTCGACAGGGTCCAATGAGCAGTTCTTC. Translation gives CASSYSTGSNEQFF.

The V call is TRBV11-3, the J call TRBJ2-6; 11 bases map to TRBD1. With V trimmed by 5 bases and J by 2 bases, 5 bases remained unmatched. The germline V gene encodes CDR1 SGHNT and CDR2 YENEEA. The CDR3 covers 17 residues. The DNA of the CDR3 is TGTGCCAGCAGCCCTGGACAGGGGGCTACTGGGGCCAACGTCCTGACTTTC. This translates into CASSPGQGATGANVLTF.

This clone has a single count. The rearrangement links TRBV7-8 to TRBJ2-1; possibly TRBD2 for D (6 bases). This CDR3 is 19 amino acids long. Germline values: CDR1 SGHVS, CDR2 FQNEAQ. Trimming took 5 bases from V and 0 from J, leaving 23 bases between them. CDR3 coding DNA: TGTGCCAGCAGCCATACAACCAGTACGGGACTGAGCTCCTACAATGAGCAGTTCTTC. It is translated as CASSHTTSTGLSSYNEQFF. Full variable domain (rest looked up from reference TRBV7-8 and TRBJ2-1): GAGVSQSPRYKVAKRGQDVALRCDPISGHVSLFWYQQALGQGPEFLTYFQNEAQLDKSGLPSDRFFAERPEGSVSTLKIQRTQQEDSAVYLCASSHTTSTGLSSYNEQFFGPGTRLTVL.

The V call is TRBV6-5, the J call TRBJ2-3; TRBD1 agrees at 9 bases. V gave up 6 bases and J gave up 4 bases; unmatched junction bases: 8. The V gene's germline CDR1 is MNHEY and CDR2 SVGAGI. CDR3 length equals 15 residues. This chain's CDR3 is CASSLDRGLADTQYF. CDR3 sequence (DNA): TGTGCCAGCAGCCTGGACAGGGGCCTTGCAGATACGCAGTATTTT.

V usage is TRBV5-6 and J usage is TRBJ2-5; D may be TRBD1 (5 bases). V lost 0 bases and J 5 bases, leaving 11 bases between the germline ends. CDR1 is SGHDT and CDR2 is YYEEEE in the germline V gene. This CDR3 contains 14 residues. In DNA, the CDR3 is TGTGCCAGCAGCTTGGCAAGTCACAGGGAGACCCAGTACTTC. Its protein is CASSLASHRETQYF.

This clone was observed a few times. The V and J genes are TRBV7-8 and TRBJ2-1; D is perhaps TRBD2 (5 bases). In germline, CDR1 is SGHVS, CDR2 FQNEAQ. The CDR3 spans 14 residues. The V end was cut by 7 bases, the J end by 7 bases, with 17 bases between. The CDR3 DNA sequence: TGTGCCAGCAAAATGGAAAACCGGGGAAATGAGCAGTTCTTC. Encoded protein: CASKMENRGNEQFF.

This chain joins TRBV7-8 and TRBJ2-7, with 9 bases fitting TRBD1. J gave up 7 bases and V 3 bases, and 16 bases lay outside the gene matches. The CDR3 spans 17 residues. CDR1 and CDR2 from the germline V gene are SGHVS and FQNEAQ. The CDR3, as DNA: TGTGCCAGCAGCTTTGGGACAGGGATGGGGTCCGGGGGTGAGCAGTACGTC. Residues: CASSFGTGMGSGGEQYV.

The chain is built from TRBV7-2 and TRBJ1-1; D perhaps matches TRBD1 (5 bases). CDR3 length: 14 amino acids. The V end was cut by 4 bases, the J end by 0 bases, with 9 bases between. Germline CDR1 and CDR2: SGHTA and FQGNSA. CDR3 residues: CASSSGTVNTEAFF. CDR3 nucleotides: TGTGCCAGCAGCTCCGGGACGGTGAACACTGAAGCTTTCTTT.

The V gene is TRBV2, the J gene TRBJ2-5, with D unresolved. Germline values: CDR1 SNHLY, CDR2 FYNNEI. The CDR3 consists of 11 residues. With 8 bases removed from V and 7 bases from J, the gap between germline ends came to 11 bases. The CDR3 loop reads CASGTDATQYF. CDR3 DNA: TGTGCCAGCGGCACCGACGCGACCCAGTACTTC.

This chain uses TRBV7-9 with TRBJ1-4; D gene unclear. Germline CDR1 and CDR2: SEHNR and FQNEAQ (reference sequence). This CDR3 is built from 14 residues. V lost 1 base and J lost 3, with 6 bases in between. The CDR3 nucleotides are TGTGCCAGCAGCTTAGGACGGGCTAATGAAAAACTGTTTTTT. As protein: CASSLGRANEKLFF.